This TCR beta chain emerged from a study of technical replicates of blood from a few donors. Clones were sequenced by immunoSEQ multiplex PCR, and TCRdb holds only the in-frame ones, with some missing. The sample includes approximately 95,000 clones, about 95% of them seen just once. The sequence was obtained from a human donor in good health. What was sequenced was T cells isolated from PBMCs.

CDR3 protein: CASIGRANSYNEQFF. The DNA of the CDR3 is TGTGCCTCCATCGGGAGGGCCAACTCCTACAATGAGCAGTTCTTC. This chain links TRBV30 with TRBJ2-1; the match to TRBD2 covers 8 bases. The CDR3 has 15 residues. CDR1 and CDR2 (germline): GTSNPN, SVGIG (reference sequence). The V segment lost 7 bases and the J segment 0 bases; nucleotides outside the gene matches: 8.